The T cell receptor beta chain under discussion was sequenced for a study of blood T cell repertoires in COVID-19 (dated by TCRdb to 2020 to 2021). Background on the whole study: Collaborator samples came from the United States, Italy and Spain and covered acute and convalescent phases of COVID-19. The material from the prospective study consisted of cDNA or gDNA derived from T cells, B-cell-depleted T cells, or PBMCs. The dataset comprised deeply sampled blood TCRbeta repertoires from subjects exposed to, actively infected with, or recovered from COVID-19. The repertoires were released in a freely available public database intended as a resource for research on the immune response to SARS-CoV-2. Samples came from the ongoing ImmuneRACE study (first 160 participants) plus 1,254 subjects from 6 global collaborators. The sample metadata nearly always contained a de-identified subject ID, COVID-19 status, age in years and sex. Where HLA class I and class II types were available, the types were taken from metadata supplied by the sample provider, not from assay-based typing. General conclusions and limits of the study: The amount of clinical and demographic metadata varied by source and participant and was provided uncurated.

TCRbeta CDR3 regions were amplified from genomic DNA using the immunoSEQ Assay, a bias-controlled multiplex PCR. Processing in the source paper ran as follows. The number of nucleated cells in each sample was estimated from the amplification of reference gene primers within the assay. Sequence reads were collapsed and filtered to measure the absolute abundance of every unique TCRbeta CDR3 rearrangement. For each sample, productive Simpson clonality was calculated as the square root of Simpson's diversity index over productive rearrangements. This is the immuneACCESS table as TCRdb keeps it, with only in-frame sequences that have V and J called. A part of the clones is gone; compared with another copy, unresolved V genes explain less than half, and the rest is unexplained. V and J calls and clone size are those listed in that table; D and trimming were worked out from the DNA. The sample table records 140,000 to 150,000 clones; 86% of these occur just once. The ten largest clones capture around 4.2% of the sample.

Measured from the cysteine to the phenylalanine, the CDR3 is 13 residues long. The kept DNA is CDR3 alone, 39 bases in frame from the first base. CDR1 is given as MNHEY and CDR2 as SVGAGI, both from the germline V gene. This clone was observed a handful of times. Its antigen remains unidentified. An end of the junction does not agree with germline; a read error may underlie this. Participants in the prospective study were enrolled through a virtual design, were aged about 18 to 100 years, and lived in about two dozen United States geographic areas. In the prospective study, participants were assigned to cohorts based on the clinical history participants reported in a screening survey and a study questionnaire. Recovered participants in ImmuneRACE Cohort 3 were defined as having two consecutive negative NP/OP PCR tests, clearance from a healthcare professional, or resolution of symptoms. In the prospective study, mobile phlebotomists collected whole blood, serum and a nasopharyngeal or oropharyngeal swab from each participant. Participants in the prospective study had the option to provide additional blood draws and questionnaires over an approximately two-month period. Before DNA extraction, blood samples from the prospective study were shipped at room temperature or frozen.

The sequence was obtained from a man aged 50 or older who had recovered from COVID-19. The receptor chain draws on TRBV6-5 and TRBJ1-3; 11 central nucleotides agree with TRBD1. The sequencing input was PBMCs or T cells enriched from blood (not recorded which). In nucleotides, the sequence is TGTGCCAGCAGCCCGGACAGGGGGCGCGTACCAAGTTTT. Translated, this is CASSPDRGRVPSF.